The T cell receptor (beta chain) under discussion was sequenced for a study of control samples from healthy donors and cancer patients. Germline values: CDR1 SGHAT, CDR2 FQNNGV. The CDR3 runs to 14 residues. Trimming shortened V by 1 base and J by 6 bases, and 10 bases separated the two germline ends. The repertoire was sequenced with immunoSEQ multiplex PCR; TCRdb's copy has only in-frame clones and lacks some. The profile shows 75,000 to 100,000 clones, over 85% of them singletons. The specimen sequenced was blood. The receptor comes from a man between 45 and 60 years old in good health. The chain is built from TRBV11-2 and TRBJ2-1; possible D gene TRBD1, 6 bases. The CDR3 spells CASSLAGVGNEQFF. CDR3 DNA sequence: TGTGCCAGCAGCTTAGCAGGGGTTGGCAATGAGCAGTTCTTC.